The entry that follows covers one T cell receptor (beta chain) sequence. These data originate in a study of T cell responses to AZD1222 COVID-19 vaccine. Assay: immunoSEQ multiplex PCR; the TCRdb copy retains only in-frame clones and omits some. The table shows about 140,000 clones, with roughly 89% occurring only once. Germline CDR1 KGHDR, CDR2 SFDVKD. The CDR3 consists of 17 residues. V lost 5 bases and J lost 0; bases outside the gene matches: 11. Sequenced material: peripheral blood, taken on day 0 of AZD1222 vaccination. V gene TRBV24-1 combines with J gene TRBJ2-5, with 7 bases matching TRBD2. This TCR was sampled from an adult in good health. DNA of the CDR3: TGTGCCACCAGTGTTGGCGGGAGAGCCCGTAACCAAGAGACCCAGTACTTC. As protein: CATSVGGRARNQETQYF.